This T cell receptor (beta chain) was identified during a study of blood T cell repertoires in COVID-19 (dated by TCRdb to 2020 to 2021). For context, the study as a whole: The collaborator samples originated in the United States, Italy and Spain and spanned the acute and convalescent phases of COVID-19. A freely available public database, intended as a resource for researchers studying the immune response to SARS-CoV-2, is where the repertoires were released. The material from the prospective study consisted of cDNA or gDNA derived from T cells, B-cell-depleted T cells, or PBMCs. HLA class I and class II types, where available, came from metadata supplied by the sample provider rather than from assay-based typing. Deeply sampled blood TCRbeta repertoires from subjects exposed to, actively infected with, or recovered from COVID-19 were included in the dataset. Sample metadata almost always included a de-identified subject ID, COVID-19 status, age in years and sex. The samples were drawn from two sources: the first 160 participants of the ongoing ImmuneRACE study, and 1,000 to 1,500 subjects contributed by 6 global collaborators.

As concerns this clone: The clone's antigen remains unknown. No base quality values were provided; no much bigger clone lies one nucleotide off.

TCRbeta CDR3 regions were amplified from genomic DNA by means of the immunoSEQ Assay, a bias-controlled multiplex PCR. The authors' analysis ran thus. The number of nucleated cells in each sample was estimated by amplification of reference gene primers within the assay. Sequence reads were collapsed and filtered to measure the absolute abundance of every unique TCRbeta CDR3 rearrangement. For each sample, productive Simpson clonality was calculated by taking the square root of Simpson's diversity index across productive rearrangements. Not all clones reach the TCRdb copy of this immuneACCESS table, which keeps in-frame sequences only. Checked studies attribute under half of the gap to unresolved V genes and leave the rest unexplained. V and J calls and clone size follow that table, whereas D and trimming were derived from the DNA. Across this sample there are 150,000 to 200,000 clones, with about 86% seen only once. The top ten clones comprise around a tenth of the sample.

Paper-wide results and their limitations: How much clinical and demographic metadata was included differed by source and by participant, and the metadata was provided uncurated.

In Seattle, one collaborating source enrolled patients while the infection was active and tracked those patients longitudinally over the course of disease. Whole blood was collected in K2EDTA tubes by collaborating institutions according to the institutions' own protocols. Collaborator samples were shipped for TCRbeta analysis as frozen whole blood, isolated PBMCs, or DNA extracted from either sample type. Sequencing was carried out using peripheral blood. This clonotype was sampled from a woman aged 70-85 years with COVID-19, enrolled during active disease.

The nucleotide sequence is given as TGTGCCTGGAGTGTAAAGTGGCCGGGCGGGGAGCTGTTTTTT. This is translated as CAWSVKWPGGELFF. The sequence joins TRBV30 to TRBJ2-2, with no D gene named confidently. From cysteine to phenylalanine, the CDR3 is 14 amino acids long. Of the read, only the CDR3 DNA is kept; its 42 bases are in frame from base 1. Cut back by 0 bases and 7 bases, the V and J ends lie 12 bases apart. Based on the germline V gene (reference sequence), the CDR1 and CDR2 sequences are GTSNPN and SVGIG.